This T cell receptor (beta chain) was documented in a study of T cells in localized non-small cell lung cancer. The CDR3 sequence is 14 residues long. Germline V lookup: CDR1 LNHDA, CDR2 SQIVND (reference sequence). V was cut by 4 bases and J by 0 bases, with 8 bases left in between. The study, taken as a whole, reports: Maximal T cell clonality occurred in uninvolved adjacent lung, with tumor ranking below it. With higher T cell density in blood came longer overall survival.

Note on this clone: What it binds is not known.

The method was immunoSEQ multiplex PCR; TCRdb's version includes in-frame clones alone and lacks a portion of them. The repertoire has some 9,500 clones, 90% of them found once; the top ten carry 15% to 20%. The V gene is TRBV19, the J gene TRBJ2-3; D gene ambiguous. The TCR comes from a male donor at least 60 years old with stage III squamous cell lung carcinoma. The sequencing here drew on peripheral blood, taken before any cancer treatment. The CDR3 DNA sequence: TGTGCCAGTAGTACCCAAGCTAGCACAGATACGCAGTATTTT. Its protein is CASSTQASTDTQYF. Full variable domain (rest looked up from reference TRBV19 and TRBJ2-3): DGGITQSPKYLFRKEGQNVTLSCEQNLNHDAMYWYRQDPGQGLRLIYYSQIVNDFQKGDIAEGYSVSREKKESFPLTVTSAQKNPTAFYLCASSTQASTDTQYFGPGTRLTVL.